This T cell receptor (beta chain) was observed in a study of cytomegalovirus exposure and HLA in healthy donors (dated by TCRdb to about 2017). About the investigation overall: An earlier analysis of several hundred of the donors reported roughly 270 Gb of sequence data and 100 million to 130 million unique TCR beta sequences from about 179 million T cells. An early release covering around 630 HLA-typed donors comprised 250 to 350 gigabases of sequencing data and tens of millions of unique TCR sequences. The genetic ancestry cluster associated with self-reported Caucasian donors included 81% of the approximately 400 genotyped donors. The aim of the study was to test whether cataloging public T cell receptors could identify signatures of past pathogen exposure. The T cell repertoires of around 730 subjects were profiled by immunosequencing and related to cytomegalovirus serostatus. Besides the first cohort of under 700 subjects, a separate validation cohort made up of 120 or so different subjects was used. To predict cytomegalovirus infection status, the study combined high-throughput TCR immunosequencing, statistical association of individual TCRs with disease status, and machine learning. In a later analysis, previously published TCR beta repertoires from several hundred donors were re-analyzed and high-resolution HLA genotyping was added so that TCR occurrence patterns could be studied. Rather than using new phenotypic data, the later analysis identified candidate immune exposures from TCR beta sequences and from how often those sequences occurred across donors. In an earlier analysis of 587 of the donors, high-throughput TCR beta sequencing was used to judge whether each TCR beta V gene segment behaved as functional or pseudogenic. Donor age, sex, ethnicity and CMV serostatus were collected together with the repertoire data. A later genetic analysis took genome-wide SNP genotypes for about 65% of the 666 donors and used that subset as a discovery cohort. Every repertoire in the discovery cohort had been generated on one and the same sequencing platform. HLA typing covered class I and class II loci at four-digit resolution. The number of typed donors differed by locus: about 620-640 for A, B, C, DRB1 and DQB1; about 520 for DQA1; 606 for DPA1; and 400 to 480 for DPB1. Because of strong linkage in the cohort, 5 or 6 DR-DQ haplotypes were treated as single units for association and clustering. Across 300 to 400 genotyped donors of the cohort, an average of approximately 200,000 unique TCR beta nucleotide sequences per donor were sequenced, and roughly 17% of those sequences were non-productive. Overall study results and their limits: Sequencing depth was assumed to be roughly uniform across donors in the presence/absence analyses, though that assumption may not hold. The earlier analysis of some 540 of the donors excluded roughly 17 rarely observed V segments, including chromosome 9 orphons, because counts were too low. Across donors, most TCR sequences were observed very rarely, whereas some public TCRs were present in many individuals. When HLA alleles, especially DR and DQ, strongly co-occurred, attributing TCR associations to individual alleles was difficult. According to a later analysis, TCR association rates differed among HLA loci, with DRB1 alleles showing the most associated TCRs and HLA-C alleles showing the fewest. A total of 150 to 200 TCR beta chains were listed by the study as associated with cytomegalovirus. An association between a missense DCLRE1C variant and V-gene and J-gene trimming of TCR beta chains was found in a later genetic analysis and replicated in an independent cohort. A further reported finding was that TCR beta sequences accurately predicted the HLA-A and HLA-B alleles for most subjects in the first cohort. Specific HLA alleles were associated with 15,000 to 20,000 TCR beta sequences at a false discovery rate of 0.05 in a later analysis. The only immune exposure information available for the cohort was CMV serostatus. In an earlier analysis of about 540 of the donors, most TCR beta V segments were observed in productive rearrangements about 90% or about 30% of the time, broadly matching IMGT annotations. A group of highly shared sequence variants was considered likely to be a technical artifact of the sequencing pipeline. In both the original and validation cohorts, the classifier was reported to diagnose cytomegalovirus status with high specificity and sensitivity. According to a later analysis, parvovirus B19, influenza, CMV and Epstein-Barr virus appeared linked to several top co-occurrence clusters. Only TCR beta chains were sequenced in this cohort, and the absence of alpha or paired-chain data limited detectable features. Correlated functional status among segregating V segments might be attributable to linkage disequilibrium, but an unknown experimental factor could not be ruled out. Because some donors lacked HLA typing at each locus, the association tests relied only on the typed subset. A later analysis found that HLA-associated TCR beta chains were more clonally expanded and had lower generation probabilities than equally common non-associated chains. Most CMV-associated TCR beta chains appeared to be HLA-restricted in a later analysis, and the HLA associations seemed to be driven largely by CMV exposure. Compared with the approximately 700-donor mean, donors in an Asian-associated ancestry cluster had fewer N-insertions in productive TCRs, according to a later genetic analysis. Three of the identified cytomegalovirus-associated TCR beta chains were confirmed in vitro to be specific for cytomegalovirus antigens. The authors suggested that the approach could potentially be generalized to other disease states and immunological phenotypes.

In total, roughly 670 healthy bone marrow donors made up the cohort. All cohort members were sampled while nominally healthy, although unrecorded immune exposures were likely present. The donor was CMV seronegative and belonged to the group of 352 seronegative cohort members. Each donor provided a peripheral blood sample, and peripheral blood mononuclear cells were used for TCR beta sequencing. Genomic DNA extraction from the blood cell samples was performed with the Qiagen DNeasy Blood Extraction Kit. The library came from the immunoSEQ multiplex PCR assay. The multiplex PCR relied on a mix of 60 forward primers for TCR Vbeta segments and 13 reverse primers for TCR Jbeta segments. Amplification of the CDR3 region of rearranged TCR beta genes was performed with a multiplex PCR assay on genomic DNA. The amplified TCR beta libraries were sequenced on the Illumina HiSeq System as 87-base-pair reads. As for the authors' bioinformatics: Across the 700 or so repertoires, a later analysis counted tens of millions of unique TCR beta chains, approximately 10 million of which were shared by at least two donors. A nearest-neighbor algorithm error-corrected the raw reads and collapsed the reads into unique sequences, merging closely related sequences to remove PCR and sequencing errors. Alignment of CDR3 sequences to IMGT reference sequences was used to assign V, D and J gene segments. For a sequence to be retained, a match of at least six nucleotides to both a V gene segment and a J gene segment was required. A rearrangement was called productive if the CDR3 had no stop codons and remained in frame with V and J, and every other rearrangement was called non-productive. CDR3 was defined by IMGT convention, running from the second conserved V-encoded cysteine to the conserved J-encoded phenylalanine. In an earlier analysis of 500 to 650 of the donors, sequences lacking an unambiguous match to a single V gene segment were excluded. In an earlier analysis of some 590 of the donors, a V segment was called functional when productive rearrangements were above 56.7%, and segregating when the standard deviation between donors exceeded 5%. To diagnose cytomegalovirus status from the catalog of TCR beta chain sequences, a statistical classification framework was built. A later analysis assigned V and J genes by comparing TCR nucleotide sequences with IMGT/GENE-DB human TR gene sequences. Using the TCRdist pipeline, a later analysis assigned CDR3 sequences along with most-parsimonious VDJ recombination scenarios. In a later analysis, each TCR beta chain was defined by its CDR3 amino acid sequence together with its V-gene family, and reads without a unique V-gene family were excluded. In a later analysis, fewer than 600 highly shared, low-generation-probability nucleotide sequences were removed to address suspected cross-contamination and a sequencing artifact. A later analysis calculated a clonal expansion index for each public chain from normalized within-repertoire ranks of inferred template counts. In a later analysis, generation probabilities were computed using a VDJ recombination model fitted to out-of-frame rearrangements, and the results were checked against IGoR. Hypergeometric tests were used in a later analysis to score TCR-TCR, TCR-HLA and TCR-CMV co-occurrence, with a repertoire-size bias correction applied to the TCR pairs. In a later analysis, false discovery rates were estimated by permuting HLA or CMV assignments 20 times. In a later analysis, co-occurring TCRs were grouped with DBSCAN, and TCRdist sequence similarity was added when clustering was performed within HLA-allele-positive subsets. Repertoires with fewer than 30,000 or more than 120,000 public chains were left out of co-occurrence clustering, as were about 5 repertoires with anomalous nucleotide sharing. What TCRdb holds here is the immuneACCESS table cut down to in-frame rearrangements. Part of the clones is not present; checked against another copy, under half of the missing clones reflect an unresolved V gene, and the others are unexplained. That table is the source of V, J and clone size, and D and trimming were worked out from the DNA. The sample includes about 170,000 clones, with roughly 80% observed a single time. Clones ranked in the top ten supply about 0.77% of the sample.

Regarding this clone: Its antigen remains undetermined. No base quality values were provided; no much bigger clone lies one nucleotide off.

The TCR comes from a woman younger than 30 in good health and CMV-seronegative. Sequenced: PBMCs.

The CDR3 reads as follows: CASRPGQDHYEQYF. The DNA is TGCGCCAGCAGGCCGGGACAGGACCACTACGAGCAGTACTTC. The receptor chain draws on TRBV5-1 and TRBJ2-5; TRBD1 aligns with 8 central bases. TRBJ2-7 explains the end of the DNA better; the J call may be wrong. CDR1 and CDR2 are read off the germline V gene as SGHRS and YFSETQ. The CDR3 measures 14 amino acids from cysteine to phenylalanine. The entry retains the CDR3 DNA only, 42 bases that are in frame from base 1.